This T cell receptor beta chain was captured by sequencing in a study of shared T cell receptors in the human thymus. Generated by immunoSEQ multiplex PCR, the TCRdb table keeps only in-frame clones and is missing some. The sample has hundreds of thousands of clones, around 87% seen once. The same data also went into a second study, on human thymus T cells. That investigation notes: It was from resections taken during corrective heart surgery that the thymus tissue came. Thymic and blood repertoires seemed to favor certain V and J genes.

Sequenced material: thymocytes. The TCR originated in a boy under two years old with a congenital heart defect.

The CDR3 region has the DNA TGTGCCAGCAGTTACGACAGGAGCGCTGAAGCTTTCTTT. The encoded protein is CASSYDRSAEAFF. The rearrangement links TRBV6-5 to TRBJ1-1; D is possibly TRBD1 (6 bases). Germline values: CDR1 MNHEY, CDR2 SVGAGI. The ends were cut back, 2 bases at V and 6 bases at J, with 10 bases in the middle. The CDR3 is 13 amino acids.